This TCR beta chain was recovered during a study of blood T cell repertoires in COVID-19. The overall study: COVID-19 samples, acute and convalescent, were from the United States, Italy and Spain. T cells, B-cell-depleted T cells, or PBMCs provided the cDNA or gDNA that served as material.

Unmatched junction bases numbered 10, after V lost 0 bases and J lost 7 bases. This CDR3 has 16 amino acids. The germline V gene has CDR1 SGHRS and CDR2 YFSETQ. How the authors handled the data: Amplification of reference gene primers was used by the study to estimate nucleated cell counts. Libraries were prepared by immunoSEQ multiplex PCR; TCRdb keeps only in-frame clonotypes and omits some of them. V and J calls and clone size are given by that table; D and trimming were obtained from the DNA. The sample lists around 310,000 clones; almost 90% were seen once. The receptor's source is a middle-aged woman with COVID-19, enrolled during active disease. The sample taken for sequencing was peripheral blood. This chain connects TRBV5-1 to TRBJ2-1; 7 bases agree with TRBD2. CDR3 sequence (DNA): TGCGCCAGCAGCTTGGGCGCTGCGGGAGAGAGGAATGAGCAGTTCTTC. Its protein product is CASSLGAAGERNEQFF.